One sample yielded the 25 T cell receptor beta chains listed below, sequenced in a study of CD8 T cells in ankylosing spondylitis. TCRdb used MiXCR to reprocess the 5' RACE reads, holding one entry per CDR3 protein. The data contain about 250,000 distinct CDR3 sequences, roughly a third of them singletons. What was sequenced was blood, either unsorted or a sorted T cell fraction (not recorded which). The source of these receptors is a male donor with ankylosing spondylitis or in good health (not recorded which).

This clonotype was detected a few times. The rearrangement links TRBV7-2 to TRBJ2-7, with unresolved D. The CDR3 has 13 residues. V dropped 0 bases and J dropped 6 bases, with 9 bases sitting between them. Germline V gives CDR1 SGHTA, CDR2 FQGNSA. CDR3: CASSLAWEGEQYF. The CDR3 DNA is TGTGCCAGCAGCTTAGCGTGGGAAGGCGAGCAGTACTTC.

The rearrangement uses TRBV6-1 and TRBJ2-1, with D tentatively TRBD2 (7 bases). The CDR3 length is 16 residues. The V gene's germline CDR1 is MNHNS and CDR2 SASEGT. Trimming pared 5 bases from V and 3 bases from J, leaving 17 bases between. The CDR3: CASSQMGGADYNEQFF. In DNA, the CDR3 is TGTGCCAGCAGTCAGATGGGGGGGGCCGACTACAATGAGCAGTTCTTC.

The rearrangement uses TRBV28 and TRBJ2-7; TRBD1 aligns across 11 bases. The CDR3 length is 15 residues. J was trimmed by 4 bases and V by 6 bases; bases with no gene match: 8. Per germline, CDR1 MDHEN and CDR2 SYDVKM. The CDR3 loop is CASRGGQGGLYEQYF. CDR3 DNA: TGTGCCAGCAGAGGGGGACAGGGGGGTTTGTACGAGCAGTACTTC.

CDR3 DNA sequence: TGCAGCGTCTCCGGGGACAGGGGATCGCGGGGCTACACCTTC. Translated, it gives CSVSGDRGSRGYTF. The V gene is TRBV29-1, the J gene TRBJ1-2; 10 nucleotides line up with TRBD1. Trimming cost V 6 bases and J 8 bases; bases outside gene matches: 12. Germline lookup yields CDR1 SQVTM and CDR2 ANQGSEA. The CDR3 has 14 residues.

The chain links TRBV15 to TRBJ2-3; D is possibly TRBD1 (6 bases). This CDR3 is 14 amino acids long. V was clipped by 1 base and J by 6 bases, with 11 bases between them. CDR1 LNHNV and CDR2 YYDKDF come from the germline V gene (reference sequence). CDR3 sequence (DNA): TGTGCCACCAGCAGAGGCGTGGGGGCGGATACGCAGTATTTT. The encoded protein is CATSRGVGADTQYF.

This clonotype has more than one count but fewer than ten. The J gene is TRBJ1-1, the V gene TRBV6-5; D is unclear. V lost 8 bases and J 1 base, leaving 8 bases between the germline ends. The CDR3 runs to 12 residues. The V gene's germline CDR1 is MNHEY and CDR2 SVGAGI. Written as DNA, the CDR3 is TGTGCCAGCTGTCGTTCGAACACTGAAGCTTTCTTT. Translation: CASCRSNTEAFF.

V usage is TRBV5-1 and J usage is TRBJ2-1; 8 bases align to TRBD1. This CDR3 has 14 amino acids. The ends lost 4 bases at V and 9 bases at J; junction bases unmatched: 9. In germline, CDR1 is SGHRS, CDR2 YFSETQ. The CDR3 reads CASSNPGGSGEQFF. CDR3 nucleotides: TGCGCCAGCAGCAACCCAGGGGGCTCGGGTGAGCAGTTCTTC. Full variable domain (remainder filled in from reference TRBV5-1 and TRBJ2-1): KAGVTQTPRYLIKTRGQQVTLSCSPISGHRSVSWYQQTPGQGLQFLFEYFSETQRNKGNFPGRFSGRQFSNSRSEMNVSTLELGDSALYLCASSNPGGSGEQFFGPGTRLTVL.

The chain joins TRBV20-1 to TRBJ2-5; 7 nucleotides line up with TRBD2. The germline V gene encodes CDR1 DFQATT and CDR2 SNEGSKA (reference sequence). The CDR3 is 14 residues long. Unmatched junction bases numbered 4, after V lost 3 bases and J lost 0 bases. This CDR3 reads CSASSGLHQETQYF. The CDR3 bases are TGCAGTGCTAGTTCGGGACTACACCAAGAGACCCAGTACTTC.

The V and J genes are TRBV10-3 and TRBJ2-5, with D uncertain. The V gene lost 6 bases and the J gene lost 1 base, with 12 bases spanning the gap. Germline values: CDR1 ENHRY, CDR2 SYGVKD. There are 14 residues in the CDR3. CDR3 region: CAIRKDGTQETQYF. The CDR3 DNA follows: TGTGCCATCAGGAAAGACGGAACCCAAGAGACCCAGTACTTC.

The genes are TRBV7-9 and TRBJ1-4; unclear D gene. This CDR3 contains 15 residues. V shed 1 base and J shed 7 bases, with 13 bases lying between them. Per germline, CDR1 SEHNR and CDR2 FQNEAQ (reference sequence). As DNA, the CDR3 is TGTGCCAGCAGCTTAGTTGGCTCAGACCGTGAAAAACTGTTTTTT. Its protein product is CASSLVGSDREKLFF.

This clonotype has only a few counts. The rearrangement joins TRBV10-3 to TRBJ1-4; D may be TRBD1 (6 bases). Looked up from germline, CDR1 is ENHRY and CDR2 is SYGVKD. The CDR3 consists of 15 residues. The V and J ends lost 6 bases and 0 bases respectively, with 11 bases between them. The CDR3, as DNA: TGTGCCATCAGACAGGGTTTTTCAACTAATGAAAAACTGTTTTTT. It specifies CAIRQGFSTNEKLFF.

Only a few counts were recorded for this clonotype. The CDR3 loop reads CASSFRAGMPDTEAFF. The CDR3 DNA follows: TGTGCCAGCAGTTTCCGGGCAGGGATGCCCGACACTGAAGCTTTCTTT. This chain joins TRBV12-3 or TRBV12-4 and TRBJ1-1; TRBD1 might be the D (5 bases). V lost 3 bases and J lost 3, with 17 bases in between. The CDR3 contains 16 residues.

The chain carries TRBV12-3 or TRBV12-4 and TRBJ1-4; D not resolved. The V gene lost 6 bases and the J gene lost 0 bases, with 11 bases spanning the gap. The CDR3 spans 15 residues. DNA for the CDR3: TGTGCCAGCAGCCCGCGCAGAGCAACTAATGAAAAACTGTTTTTT. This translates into CASSPRRATNEKLFF.

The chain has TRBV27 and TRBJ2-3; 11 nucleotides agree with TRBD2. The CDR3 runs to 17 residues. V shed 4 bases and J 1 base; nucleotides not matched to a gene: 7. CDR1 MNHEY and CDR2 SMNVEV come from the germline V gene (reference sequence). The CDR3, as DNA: TGTGCCAGCAGTTCGGGACTAGCGGAGGGTGGCACAGATACGCAGTATTTT. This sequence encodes CASSSGLAEGGTDTQYF.

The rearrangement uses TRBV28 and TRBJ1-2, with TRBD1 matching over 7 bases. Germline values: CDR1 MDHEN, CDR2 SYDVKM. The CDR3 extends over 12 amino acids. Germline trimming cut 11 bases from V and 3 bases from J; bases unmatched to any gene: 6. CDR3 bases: TGTGCCTTAGGACAGGCCGACTATGGCTACACCTTC. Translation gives CALGQADYGYTF.

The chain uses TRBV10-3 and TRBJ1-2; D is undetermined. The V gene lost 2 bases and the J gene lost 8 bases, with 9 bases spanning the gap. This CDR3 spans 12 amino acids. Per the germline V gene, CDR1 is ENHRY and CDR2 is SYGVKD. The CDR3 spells CAISEGERGYTF. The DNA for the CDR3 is TGTGCCATCAGTGAGGGGGAAAGGGGCTACACCTTC.

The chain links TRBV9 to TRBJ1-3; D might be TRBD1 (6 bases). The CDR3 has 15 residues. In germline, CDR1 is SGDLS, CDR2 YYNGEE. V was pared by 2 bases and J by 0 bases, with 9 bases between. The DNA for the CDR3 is TGTGCCAGCAGCGTTAGAGGGGGCTCTGGAAACACCATATATTTT. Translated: CASSVRGGSGNTIYF.

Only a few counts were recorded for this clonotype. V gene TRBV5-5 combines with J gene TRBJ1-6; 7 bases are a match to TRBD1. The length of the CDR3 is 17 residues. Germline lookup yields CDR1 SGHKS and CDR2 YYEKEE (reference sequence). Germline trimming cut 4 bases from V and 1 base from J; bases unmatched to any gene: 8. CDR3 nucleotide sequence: TGTGCCAGCAGCAAAGTCTCAGGGGGATCCTATAATTCACCCCTCCACTTT. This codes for CASSKVSGGSYNSPLHF.

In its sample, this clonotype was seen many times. The CDR3 region is CSVSKVGTDTQYF. DNA of the CDR3: TGCAGCGTTTCGAAAGTCGGCACAGATACGCAGTATTTT. This sequence joins TRBV29-1 and TRBJ2-3; the D is unclear. V was cut by 5 bases and J by 1 base, with 10 bases left in between. This CDR3 comprises 13 residues. Germline lookup yields CDR1 SQVTM and CDR2 ANQGSEA.

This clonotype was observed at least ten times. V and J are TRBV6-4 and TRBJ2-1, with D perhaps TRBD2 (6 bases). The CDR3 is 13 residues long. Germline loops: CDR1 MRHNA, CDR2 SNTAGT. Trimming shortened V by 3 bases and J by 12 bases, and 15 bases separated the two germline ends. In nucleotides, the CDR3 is TGTGCCAGCAGTGAGCTTCCCGGGACTGCGCAGTTCTTC. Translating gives CASSELPGTAQFF.

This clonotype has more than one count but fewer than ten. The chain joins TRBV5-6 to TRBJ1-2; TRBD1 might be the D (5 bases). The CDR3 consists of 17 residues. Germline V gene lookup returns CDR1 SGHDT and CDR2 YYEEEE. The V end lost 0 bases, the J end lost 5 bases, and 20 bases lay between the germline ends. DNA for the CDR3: TGTGCCAGCAGCTTGGTTTCCGGGACCCAAAATCGGTATGGCTACACCTTC. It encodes CASSLVSGTQNRYGYTF.

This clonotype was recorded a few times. The CDR3 protein is CATSRDREPNTEAFF. The CDR3 coding sequence is TGTGCCACCAGCAGAGATAGGGAACCTAACACTGAAGCTTTCTTT. The V and J genes are TRBV15 and TRBJ1-1; D unresolved. The V and J ends lost 0 bases and 2 bases respectively, with 10 bases between them. The CDR3 is 15 residues long. Germline CDR1 LNHNV, CDR2 YYDKDF (reference sequence).

CDR3 residues: CASSLALPDVRYTF. In nucleotides, the CDR3 is TGTGCCAGCAGCTTAGCGCTACCCGACGTTAGGTACACCTTC. The chain carries TRBV7-8 and TRBJ1-2, with D unresolved. The CDR3 totals 14 residues. CDR1 and CDR2 (germline): SGHVS, FQNEAQ. V lost 0 bases and J lost 11, with 16 bases in between.

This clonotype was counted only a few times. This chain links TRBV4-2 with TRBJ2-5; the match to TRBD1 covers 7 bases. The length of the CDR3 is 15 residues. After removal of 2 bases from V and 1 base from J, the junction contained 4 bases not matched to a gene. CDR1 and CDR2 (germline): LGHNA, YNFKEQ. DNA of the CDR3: TGTGCCAGCAGCCAAAAGGGGGCGGGCCAAGAGACCCAGTACTTC. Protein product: CASSQKGAGQETQYF.

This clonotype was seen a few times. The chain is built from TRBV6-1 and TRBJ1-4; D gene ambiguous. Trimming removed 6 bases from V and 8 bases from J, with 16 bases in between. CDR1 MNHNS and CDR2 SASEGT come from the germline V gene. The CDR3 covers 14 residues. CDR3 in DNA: TGTGCCAGCAGCCCAGACAATCCCTACGAAAAACTGTTTTTT. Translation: CASSPDNPYEKLFF.